This T cell receptor (beta chain) was sequenced during a study of T cells in Graves' hyperthyroidism and ophthalmopathy. At the level of the study: Peripheral blood was obtained at initial diagnosis, preceding any treatment.

PBMCs were collected from a roughly 9.7 ml volume of fresh peripheral blood. With regard to this clonotype: What it recognizes is unknown.

Amplification yielded TCR beta CDR3 regions, with RNA transcripts as the source. First-round RT-PCR targeting the TCR CDR3 was performed with the HTBI primer set. TCRdb re-called the multiplex PCR reads through MiXCR, storing one row per CDR3 protein. The sample has around 800,000 distinct CDR3 sequences, roughly 40% seen once. General study points: Blood also carried most thyroid clonotypes expanded above 0.001. The model predicted ophthalmopathy a median around six months before onset.

The clonotype originates from a man aged 18-30 years with Graves' hyperthyroidism. Sequencing was carried out using blood.

CDR3 bases: TGTGCCAGCAGTTATGGCGGGGGCGGCAATCAGCCCCAGCATTTT. Its protein is CASSYGGGGNQPQHF. V is TRBV6-2 or TRBV6-3 and J is TRBJ1-5; maybe TRBD1 (6 bases). Trimming removed 3 bases at V and 2 bases at J, with 11 bases between. The germline V gene encodes CDR1 MNHEY and CDR2 SVGEGT. The CDR3 sequence is 15 residues long.